The rows below give T cell receptor beta chains drawn from one sample of a study of human T cells and chemical hapten exposure. TCRdb re-analysed the 5' RACE reads in MiXCR, keeping a single row per CDR3 protein. The sample yields around 100,000 distinct CDR3 sequences, roughly 19% seen once. The receptor set was obtained from a human donor in good health. Both conserved end residues are part of each CDR3. The order of the fields is clone size, D gene, J gene, V gene, CDR3 DNA, CDR3 protein. A D gene is named only where the DNA matches it firmly. A clone size is listed for some rows: how often the clone was seen (once, few, many), or a class if it is expanded.

>few|-|TRBJ2-2|TRBV3-1
TGTGCCAGCAGCCAAGACCTCGTCACCGGGGAGCTGTTTTTT
CASSQDLVTGELFF
>-|-|TRBJ2-7|TRBV3-1
TGTGCCAGCAGCCAAGTAGGGACGGAGCAGTACTTC
CASSQVGTEQYF
>-|TRBD2|TRBJ2-5|TRBV5-4
TGTGCCAGCAGCGTGCGACTAGCGGGAAAAGAGACCCAGTACTTC
CASSVRLAGKETQYF
>-|-|TRBJ1-5|TRBV20-1
TGCAGTGCTAGAGTTCAGGCTGGCCAGCCCCAGCATTTT
CSARVQAGQPQHF
>-|TRBD2|TRBJ2-3|TRBV7-2
TGTGCCAGCAGCGCCCGACTAGCGGGGCACACAGATACGCAGTATTTT
CASSARLAGHTDTQYF
>-|TRBD1|TRBJ2-7|TRBV28
TGTGCCAGCAGTTCCTTCCCGGGACAGGGGAAATACGAGCAGTACTTC
CASSSFPGQGKYEQYF
>-|TRBD2|TRBJ2-3|TRBV24-1
TGTGCCACCAGTGGTCTCTCGGCGGGAGGAGATACGCAGTATTTT
CATSGLSAGGDTQYF
>-|-|TRBJ1-5|TRBV18
TGTGCCAGCTCACTCGGAAATCAGCCCCAGCATTTT
CASSLGNQPQHF
>-|TRBD2|TRBJ2-3|TRBV28
TGTGCCAGCCCGCCCGGGGGGCCGCTAGCGGGAGGGGGAGATACGCAGTATTTT
CASPPGGPLAGGGDTQYF
>-|-|TRBJ1-1|TRBV5-1
TGCGCCAGCGCGCGACAGGCGTTGAACACTGAAGCTTTCTTT
CASARQALNTEAFF
>-|-|TRBJ2-4|TRBV20-1
TGCAGTGCCCGTTTCCCAACTACGGGGGCCAAAAACATTCAGTACTTC
CSARFPTTGAKNIQYF
>few|TRBD2|TRBJ2-1|TRBV28
TGTGCCATCGGGACTAGCGGGTACAATGAGCAGTTCTTC
CAIGTSGYNEQFF
>-|TRBD1|TRBJ1-1|TRBV15
TGTGCCACCAGCATTTACAGGGGTCGCACTGAAGCTTTCTTT
CATSIYRGRTEAFF
>-|-|TRBJ1-6|TRBV2
TGTGCCAGCATTGGACAAAGGAATTCACCCCTCCACTTT
CASIGQRNSPLHF
>few|-|TRBJ2-7|TRBV24-1
TGTGCCACCAGTCCGCGTGGGGCCTACGAGCAGTACTTC
CATSPRGAYEQYF
>-|-|TRBJ1-2|TRBV7-8
TGTGCCAGCAGCTTCCGCCAGACGAGCGGACGGGCCTCTTCTAACTATGGCTACACCTTC
CASSFRQTSGRASSNYGYTF
>-|-|TRBJ1-5|TRBV12-5
TGTGCTAGTGGAAGAGATAGCAATCAGCCCCAGCATTTT
CASGRDSNQPQHF
>-|TRBD2|TRBJ2-7|TRBV20-1
TGCAGTGCCCTATACTCGGCGGGAGCTTCATACGAGCAGTACTTC
CSALYSAGASYEQYF
>-|-|TRBJ2-5|TRBV12-5
TGTGCTAGTGGTTTGTCTCGAACCGGGACGGTTGAGACCCAGTACTTC
CASGLSRTGTVETQYF
>once|TRBD1|TRBJ1-4|TRBV7-8
TGTGCCAGCAGCCAACGGGACAGGGGGGACGAAAAACTGTTTTTT
CASSQRDRGDEKLFF
>many|-|TRBJ2-7|TRBV11-2
TGTGCCAGCAGCCCCCGGAGGTACGAGCAGTACTTC
CASSPRRYEQYF
>few|-|TRBJ2-7|TRBV14
TGTGCCAGCAGCCAAGATCTCCACTCCTACGAGCAGTACTTC
CASSQDLHSYEQYF
>-|TRBD2|TRBJ2-3|TRBV20-1
TGCAGTGCTAGAGGGACGGGAGGGCCCACAGATACGCAGTATTTT
CSARGTGGPTDTQYF
>-|-|TRBJ2-3|TRBV18
TGTGCCAGCTCACCCCTTACTAGCTCCGTAAGAACAGATACGCAGTATTTT
CASSPLTSSVRTDTQYF
>many|-|TRBJ1-1|TRBV7-2
TGTGCCAGCAGCCCTGGCAGCGGGGTCCACACTGAAGCTTTCTTT
CASSPGSGVHTEAFF
>-|-|TRBJ1-1|TRBV7-6
TGTGCCAGCAGCCCCCCGGGGTCAGGGAACACTGAAGCTTTCTTT
CASSPPGSGNTEAFF
>-|-|TRBJ2-2|TRBV4-1
TGCGCCAGCAGAAAGGGGCCGGGACAAAGCACCGGGGAGCTGTTTTTT
CASRKGPGQSTGELFF
>-|-|TRBJ1-6|TRBV20-1
TGCAGTGCTAGAGATTGGGACGTCGAGGGGTCACCCCTCCACTTT
CSARDWDVEGSPLHF
>-|TRBD2|TRBJ2-1|TRBV18
TGTGCCAGCTCACTCCGACTAGCGGGAATCATTAGTGAGCAGTTCTTC
CASSLRLAGIISEQFF
>few|TRBD2|TRBJ2-1|TRBV9
TGTGCCAGCAACCCCGGACTAGCGGAGTACAATGAGCAGTTCTTC
CASNPGLAEYNEQFF
>-|-|TRBJ2-7|TRBV20-1
TGCAGTGCTAGTGGGCTAGGTAGCGGAACCTACGAGCAGTACTTC
CSASGLGSGTYEQYF
>few|TRBD2|TRBJ2-3|TRBV20-1
TGCAGTGCTAACCGCGACGTAGCGGGGAGCGGGCATACGCAGTATTTT
CSANRDVAGSGHTQYF
>-|-|TRBJ1-2|TRBV27
TGTGCCAGCAGAAGTAGGGGTCTGGGCTATGGCTACACCTTC
CASRSRGLGYGYTF
>-|-|TRBJ2-1|TRBV6-6
TGTGCCAGCGGGCAGTTAGCGCCCAATGAGCAGTTCTTC
CASGQLAPNEQFF
>-|TRBD1|TRBJ2-3|TRBV5-1
TGCGCCAGCAGCCCTGCGGACAGGGGGGTCCATACAGATACGCAGTATTTT
CASSPADRGVHTDTQYF
>few|-|TRBJ2-4|TRBV28
TGTGCCAGCAGTCTACCCACACTAGCCAAAAACATTCAGTACTTC
CASSLPTLAKNIQYF
>-|TRBD2|TRBJ2-1|TRBV29-1
TGCAGCGTTGAAGGCAGGCGGGAGAGCTCCTACAATGAGCAGTTCTTC
CSVEGRRESSYNEQFF